The 17 T cell receptor beta chains listed next were all sequenced from one sample in a study of cytomegalovirus exposure and HLA in healthy donors. The method was immunoSEQ multiplex PCR; TCRdb's version includes in-frame clones alone and lacks a portion of them. This table holds about 120,000 clones, around nine tenths found once. The specimen was PBMCs. These receptors all come from a woman between 18 and 29 years old in good health and CMV-seronegative.

The rearrangement links TRBV7-2 to TRBJ1-5, with 8 bases matching TRBD1. Germline CDR1 SGHTA, CDR2 FQGNSA. The junction had 5 bases not matched to a gene; V was cut back by 4 bases and J by 6 bases. The CDR3 totals 14 residues. The DNA for the CDR3 is TGTGCCAGCAGCTCCAGACAGGGGAGTCAGCCCCAGCATTTT. Translation: CASSSRQGSQPQHF.

The rearrangement links TRBV5-1 to TRBJ2-1; possible D gene TRBD2, 6 bases. The germline V gene has CDR1 SGHRS and CDR2 YFSETQ. The CDR3 contains 15 residues. V shed 4 bases and J shed 0 bases, with 11 bases lying between them. The CDR3, as DNA: TGCGCCAGCAGCCCGGGACTTAGCTCCTACAATGAGCAGTTCTTC. As protein: CASSPGLSSYNEQFF.

This sequence joins TRBV9 and TRBJ1-2, with 9 bases lining up with TRBD1. CDR3 length: 16 amino acids. With 0 bases clipped from V and 2 bases from J, the junction kept 5 bases outside the gene matches. Looked up from germline, CDR1 is SGDLS and CDR2 is YYNGEE. The CDR3 is CASSVALGTGNYGYTF. CDR3 bases: TGTGCCAGCAGCGTAGCTCTTGGGACAGGGAACTATGGCTACACCTTC.

The chain combines TRBV9 with TRBJ2-1; D is unresolved. The germline V gene has CDR1 SGDLS and CDR2 YYNGEE. The length of the CDR3 is 13 residues. V shed 0 bases and J shed 10 bases, with 11 bases lying between them. The CDR3: CASSVELTSEQFF. In DNA form, the CDR3 reads TGTGCCAGCAGCGTAGAACTTACGTCAGAGCAGTTCTTC.

V gene TRBV4-3 combines with J gene TRBJ2-7, with D hard to call. CDR3 size: 15 residues. Trimming took off 0 bases at V and 1 base at J, with 10 bases between the two ends. CDR1 and CDR2 (germline): LGHNA, YSLEER. The CDR3 bases are TGCGCCAGCAGCCAAGATCTGGCAGTTTCCTACGAGCAGTACTTC. It is translated as CASSQDLAVSYEQYF.

The rearrangement links TRBV4-2 to TRBJ2-3; TRBD2 aligns across 13 bases. Germline values: CDR1 LGHNA, CDR2 YNFKEQ. The length of the CDR3 is 18 residues. J was trimmed by 6 bases and V by 2 bases; bases with no gene match: 11. The CDR3 region has the DNA TGTGCCAGCAGCCAAACAGGACGGACTAGCGGGGGAGTGGATACGCAGTATTTT. Translated, it gives CASSQTGRTSGGVDTQYF.

The chain joins TRBV6-5 to TRBJ2-7, with D perhaps TRBD2 (7 bases). The germline V gene encodes CDR1 MNHEY and CDR2 SVGAGI. The V and J ends lost 9 bases and 6 bases respectively, with 18 bases between them. CDR3 size: 13 residues. CDR3 loop: CASSSLGGPEQYF. The CDR3 DNA is TGTGCCAGTTCATCCCTCGGGGGGCCCGAGCAGTACTTC.

The J gene is TRBJ2-7, the V gene TRBV12-1; the table's D call, TRBD2, has no DNA check behind it. TRBV12-1 corresponds to a pseudogene. CDR3 length equals 13 residues. CDR3 amino acids: CASGTSGGYEQYF. For the CDR3, the DNA is TGTGCCAGTGGGACTAGCGGGGGCTACGAGCAGTACTTC.

CDR3 in DNA: TGTGCCAGCAGCGTAGACAGGGGGATCCAAGAGACCCAGTACTTC. This codes for CASSVDRGIQETQYF. The chain couples TRBV28 to TRBJ2-5; 9 bases fit TRBD1. V shed 6 bases and J 1 base; nucleotides not matched to a gene: 6. Germline V gives CDR1 MDHEN, CDR2 SYDVKM. The CDR3 has 15 amino acids.

V usage is TRBV7-6 and J usage is TRBJ1-1; D perhaps matches TRBD1 (5 bases). V dropped 5 bases and J dropped 1 base, with 11 bases sitting between them. Per the germline V gene, CDR1 is SGHVS and CDR2 is FNYEAQ. The CDR3 totals 14 residues. CDR3 nucleotide sequence: TGTGCCAGCAGCCCAGACGGGGGGAACACTGAAGCTTTCTTT. It codes for CASSPDGGNTEAFF.

This clone was picked up a small number of times. The chain has TRBV15 and TRBJ2-1, with no clear D. The V gene's germline CDR1 is LNHNV and CDR2 YYDKDF (reference sequence). The CDR3 is 14 amino acids. Trimming removed 4 bases at V and 0 bases at J, with 7 bases between. The CDR3 coding sequence is TGTGCCACCAGCATCGAGCCCTCCTACAATGAGCAGTTCTTC. This translates into CATSIEPSYNEQFF. Complete variable domain (other parts from reference TRBV15 and TRBJ2-1): DAMVIQNPRYQVTQFGKPVTLSCSQTLNHNVMYWYQQKSSQAPKLLFHYYDKDFNNEADTPDNFQSRRPNTSFCFLDIRSPGLGDTAMYLCATSIEPSYNEQFFGPGTRLTVL.

The chain combines TRBV9 with TRBJ2-2; TRBD1 might be the D (5 bases). V was trimmed by 0 bases and J by 5 bases, leaving 11 bases between them. The CDR3 has 15 amino acids. Germline V lookup: CDR1 SGDLS, CDR2 YYNGEE. The CDR3 DNA reads TGTGCCAGCAGCGTAGAGGACACCTCTACCGGGGAGCTGTTTTTT. This gives the protein CASSVEDTSTGELFF.

V is TRBV27 and J is TRBJ2-2, with D unclear. This CDR3 contains 14 residues. V lost 3 bases and J lost 5, with 10 bases in between. Looked up from germline, CDR1 is MNHEY and CDR2 is SMNVEV (reference sequence). The CDR3 region is CASSLASKTGELFF. The CDR3 DNA reads as TGTGCCAGCAGTTTGGCCAGTAAAACCGGGGAGCTGTTTTTT.

The chain recombines TRBV28 with TRBJ1-5; the D gene is possibly TRBD1 (5 bases). Germline V lookup: CDR1 MDHEN, CDR2 SYDVKM. Trimming stripped 5 bases from V and 4 bases from J, with 12 bases between. The CDR3 is 14 residues long. CDR3 bases: TGTGCCAGCAGTCCAGGCGGGGGTAATCAGCCCCAGCATTTT. Amino acid sequence: CASSPGGGNQPQHF. Drawing the rest from reference TRBV28 and TRBJ1-5, the complete variable domain is DVKVTQSSRYLVKRTGEKVFLECVQDMDHENMFWYRQDPGLGLRLIYFSYDVKMKEKGDIPEGYSVSREKKERFSLILESASTNQTSMYLCASSPGGGNQPQHFGDGTRLSIL.

This sequence joins TRBV9 and TRBJ2-5; D possibly corresponds to TRBD1 (6 bases). Germline loops: CDR1 SGDLS, CDR2 YYNGEE. The CDR3 extends over 15 amino acids. The germline V and J ends were trimmed by 3 bases and 1 base, with 13 bases remaining between them. The CDR3 spells CASSEEQGPQETQYF. The CDR3 DNA follows: TGTGCCAGCAGCGAAGAACAGGGACCCCAAGAGACCCAGTACTTC.

The rearrangement uses TRBV11-2 and TRBJ2-6; D is undetermined. Per the germline V gene, CDR1 is SGHAT and CDR2 is FQNNGV. CDR3 length equals 16 residues. Trimming removed 5 bases from V and 0 bases from J, with 11 bases in between. CDR3 in amino acids: CASSTPSGSGANVLTF. The CDR3 DNA follows: TGTGCCAGCAGCACCCCGTCAGGCTCTGGGGCCAACGTCCTGACTTTC.

The CDR3 DNA reads as TGTGCCAGCAGTTACGACAGCTCGAACACCGGGGAGCTGTTTTTT. This encodes CASSYDSSNTGELFF. The genes are TRBV6-5 and TRBJ2-2; perhaps TRBD1 as D (5 bases). Germline loops: CDR1 MNHEY, CDR2 SVGAGI. V was shortened by 2 bases and J by 0 bases, with 7 bases between the two germline ends. CDR3 length: 15 amino acids.